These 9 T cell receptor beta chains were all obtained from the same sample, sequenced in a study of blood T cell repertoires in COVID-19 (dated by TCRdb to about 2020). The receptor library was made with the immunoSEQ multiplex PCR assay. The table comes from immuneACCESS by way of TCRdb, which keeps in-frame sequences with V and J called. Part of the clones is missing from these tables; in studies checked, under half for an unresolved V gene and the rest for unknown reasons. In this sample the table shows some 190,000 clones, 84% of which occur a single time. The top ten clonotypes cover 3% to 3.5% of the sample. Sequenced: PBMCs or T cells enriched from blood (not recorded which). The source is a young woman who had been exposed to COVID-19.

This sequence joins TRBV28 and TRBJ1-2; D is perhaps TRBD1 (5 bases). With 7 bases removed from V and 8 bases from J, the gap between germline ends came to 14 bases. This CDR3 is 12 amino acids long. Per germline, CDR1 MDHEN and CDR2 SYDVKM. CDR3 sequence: CASTAGGRGYTF. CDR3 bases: TGTGCCAGCACCGCCGGGGGGAGGGGCTACACCTTC.

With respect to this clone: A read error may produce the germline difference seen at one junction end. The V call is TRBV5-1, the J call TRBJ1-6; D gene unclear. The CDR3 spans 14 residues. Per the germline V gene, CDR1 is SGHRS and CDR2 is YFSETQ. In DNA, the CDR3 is TGCGCCAGCAGTTTGGCAGACTATAATTCACCCCTCCACTTT. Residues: CASSLADYNSPLHF.

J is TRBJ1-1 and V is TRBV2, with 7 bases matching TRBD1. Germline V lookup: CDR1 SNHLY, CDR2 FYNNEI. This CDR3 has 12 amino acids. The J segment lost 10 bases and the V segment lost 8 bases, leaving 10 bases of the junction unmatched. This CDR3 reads CASGNLQGGAFF. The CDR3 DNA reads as TGTGCCAGCGGAAATCTTCAGGGGGGAGCTTTCTTT.

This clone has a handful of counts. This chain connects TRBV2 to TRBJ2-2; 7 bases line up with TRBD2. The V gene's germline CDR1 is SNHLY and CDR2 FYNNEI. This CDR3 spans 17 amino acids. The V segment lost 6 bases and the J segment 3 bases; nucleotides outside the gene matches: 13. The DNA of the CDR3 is TGTGCCAGCAGGGGGAGGGAATACTTTACGGACACCGGGGAGCTGTTTTTT. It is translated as CASRGREYFTDTGELFF.

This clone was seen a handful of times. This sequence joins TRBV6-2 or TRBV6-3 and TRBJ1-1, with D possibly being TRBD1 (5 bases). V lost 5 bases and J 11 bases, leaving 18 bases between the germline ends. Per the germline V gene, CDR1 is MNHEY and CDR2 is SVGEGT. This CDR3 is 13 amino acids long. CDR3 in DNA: TGTGCCAGCAGTCGAGGACAAGGTTCAGGGGCTTTCTTT. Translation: CASSRGQGSGAFF.

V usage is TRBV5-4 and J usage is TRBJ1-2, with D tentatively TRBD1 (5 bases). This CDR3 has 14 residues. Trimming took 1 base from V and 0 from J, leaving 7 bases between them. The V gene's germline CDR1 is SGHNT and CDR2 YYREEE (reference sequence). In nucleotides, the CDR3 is TGTGCCAGCAGCTTGCCAGGGACTAACTATGGCTACACCTTC. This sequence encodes CASSLPGTNYGYTF.

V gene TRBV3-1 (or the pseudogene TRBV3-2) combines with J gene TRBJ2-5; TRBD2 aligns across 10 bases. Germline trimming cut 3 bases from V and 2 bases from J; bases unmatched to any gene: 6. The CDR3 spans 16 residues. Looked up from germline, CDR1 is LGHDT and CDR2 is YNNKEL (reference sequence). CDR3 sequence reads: CASSQTSGLSQETQYF. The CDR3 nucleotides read TGTGCCAGCAGCCAGACTAGCGGGCTCTCACAAGAGACCCAGTACTTC.

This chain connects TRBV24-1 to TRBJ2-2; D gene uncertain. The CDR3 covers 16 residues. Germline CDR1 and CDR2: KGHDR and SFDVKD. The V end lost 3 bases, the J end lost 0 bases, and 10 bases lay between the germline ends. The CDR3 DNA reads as TGTGCCACCAGTGATGCCGACACAACGAACACCGGGGAGCTGTTTTTT. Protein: CATSDADTTNTGELFF.

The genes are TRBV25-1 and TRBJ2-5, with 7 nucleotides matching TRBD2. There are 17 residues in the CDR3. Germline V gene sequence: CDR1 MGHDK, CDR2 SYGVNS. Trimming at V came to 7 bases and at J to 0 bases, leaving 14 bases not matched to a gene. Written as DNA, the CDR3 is TGTGCCAGCAAAGGGATTATCGGGGAGGGGTACCAAGAGACCCAGTACTTC. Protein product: CASKGIIGEGYQETQYF.